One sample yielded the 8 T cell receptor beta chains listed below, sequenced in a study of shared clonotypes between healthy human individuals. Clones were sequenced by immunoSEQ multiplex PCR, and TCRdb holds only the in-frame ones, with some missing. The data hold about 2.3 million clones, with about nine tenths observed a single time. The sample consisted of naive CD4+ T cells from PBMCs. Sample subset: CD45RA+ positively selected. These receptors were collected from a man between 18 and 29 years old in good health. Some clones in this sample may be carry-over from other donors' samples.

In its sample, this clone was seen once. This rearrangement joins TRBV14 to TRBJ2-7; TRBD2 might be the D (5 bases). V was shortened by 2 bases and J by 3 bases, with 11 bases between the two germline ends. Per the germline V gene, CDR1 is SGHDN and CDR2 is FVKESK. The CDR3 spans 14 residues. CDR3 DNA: TGTGCCAGCAGCCAAAGGTCGGACTTCTACGAGCAGTACTTC. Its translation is CASSQRSDFYEQYF.

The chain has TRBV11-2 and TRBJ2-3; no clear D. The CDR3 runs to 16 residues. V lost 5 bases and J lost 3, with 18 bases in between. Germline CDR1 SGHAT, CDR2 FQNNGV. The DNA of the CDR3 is TGTGCCAGCAGCGCGATCAACTGGGAAGAGACAGATACGCAGTATTTT. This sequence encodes CASSAINWEETDTQYF.

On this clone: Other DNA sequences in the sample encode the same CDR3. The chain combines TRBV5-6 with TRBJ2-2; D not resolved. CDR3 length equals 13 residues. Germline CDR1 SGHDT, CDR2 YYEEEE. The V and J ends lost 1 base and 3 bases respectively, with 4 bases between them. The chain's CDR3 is CASSLLDTGELFF. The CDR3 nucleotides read TGTGCCAGCAGCTTGCTCGACACCGGGGAGCTGTTTTTT.

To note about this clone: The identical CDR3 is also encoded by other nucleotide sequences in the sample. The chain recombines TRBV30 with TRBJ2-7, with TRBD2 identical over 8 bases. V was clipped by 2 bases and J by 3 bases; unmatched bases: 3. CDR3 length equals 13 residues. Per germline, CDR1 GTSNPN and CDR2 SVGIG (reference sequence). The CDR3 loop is CAWSSGSNYEQYF. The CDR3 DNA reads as TGTGCCTGGAGTAGCGGGAGTAACTACGAGCAGTACTTC.

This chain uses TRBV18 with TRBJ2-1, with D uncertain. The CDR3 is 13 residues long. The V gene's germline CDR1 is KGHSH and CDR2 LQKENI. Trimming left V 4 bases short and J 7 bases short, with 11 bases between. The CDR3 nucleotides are TGTGCCAGCTCACGGTCATGGACGAATGAGCAGTTCTTC. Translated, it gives CASSRSWTNEQFF.

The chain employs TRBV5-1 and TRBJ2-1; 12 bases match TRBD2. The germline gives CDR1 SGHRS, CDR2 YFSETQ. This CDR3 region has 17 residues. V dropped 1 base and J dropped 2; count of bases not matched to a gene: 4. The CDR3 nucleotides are TGCGCCAGCAGCTTGCTACTAGCGGGAGGTCCCTACAATGAGCAGTTCTTC. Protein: CASSLLLAGGPYNEQFF.

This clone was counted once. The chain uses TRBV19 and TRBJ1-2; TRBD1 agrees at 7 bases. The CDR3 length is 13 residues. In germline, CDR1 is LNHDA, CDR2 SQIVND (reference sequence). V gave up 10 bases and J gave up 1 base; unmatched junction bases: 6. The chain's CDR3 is CATKTGYNYGYTF. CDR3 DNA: TGTGCCACCAAGACAGGGTATAACTATGGCTACACCTTC.

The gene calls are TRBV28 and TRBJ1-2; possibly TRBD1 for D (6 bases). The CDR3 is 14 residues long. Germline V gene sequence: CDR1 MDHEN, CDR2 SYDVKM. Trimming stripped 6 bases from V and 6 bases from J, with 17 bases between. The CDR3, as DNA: TGTGCCAGCAGCCTCCCGGGACAAGATGATGGCTACACCTTC. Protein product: CASSLPGQDDGYTF.